This TCR beta chain was sequenced during a study of follicular helper T cells after annual influenza vaccination. Findings of the study overall: Each annual vaccination recalled recurring oligoclonal ICOS+CD38+ cTfh clonotypes.

The data were produced by immunoSEQ multiplex PCR, yet TCRdb's version contains in-frame clones alone and is incomplete. The sample holds fewer than 8,000 clones; approximately 78% are singletons and the top ten take around 0.77%. Note on this clone: Antigen specificity is unknown.

This CDR3 is built from 14 residues. The junction had 6 bases not matched to a gene; V was cut back by 2 bases and J by 6 bases. Germline values: CDR1 MRHNA, CDR2 SNTAGT. The time point is: 2015-2016 season, pre-vaccination. The V call is TRBV6-4, the J call TRBJ1-2; TRBD1 agrees at 7 bases. This sequence was found in an adult who received the influenza vaccine. Sequences were derived from CXCR5- memory CD4+ T cells sorted from blood, sampled on the day of influenza vaccination. CDR3 in amino acids: CASSDTGDPHGYTF. CDR3 nucleotides: TGTGCCAGCAGTGACACAGGGGACCCACATGGCTACACCTTC.